Sequencing of this T cell receptor beta chain was carried out in a study of CD8 T cells in Susac syndrome. The CDR3 spans 15 residues. V was shortened by 2 bases and J by 5 bases, with 14 bases between the two germline ends. Germline V lookup: CDR1 SGHRS, CDR2 YFSETQ. The authors reverse transcribed roughly 0.5 to 1 ug RNA with random hexamers. A multiplex approach, immunoSEQ multiplex PCR, amplified TCR beta CDR3 across 54 Vbeta and 13 Jbeta. TCRdb reprocessed the immunoSEQ multiplex PCR reads via MiXCR and lists one record per CDR3 protein. The sample lists approximately 120,000 distinct CDR3 sequences, around 94% occurring once.

Sequenced: CD4+ T cells from PBMCs. This sequence was found in a human donor in good health. The chain uses TRBV5-1 and TRBJ1-5, with D uncertain. The CDR3 region is CASSLGPYRYQPQHF. Here the CDR3 DNA reads TGCGCCAGCAGCTTAGGCCCGTACCGTTATCAGCCCCAGCATTTT.